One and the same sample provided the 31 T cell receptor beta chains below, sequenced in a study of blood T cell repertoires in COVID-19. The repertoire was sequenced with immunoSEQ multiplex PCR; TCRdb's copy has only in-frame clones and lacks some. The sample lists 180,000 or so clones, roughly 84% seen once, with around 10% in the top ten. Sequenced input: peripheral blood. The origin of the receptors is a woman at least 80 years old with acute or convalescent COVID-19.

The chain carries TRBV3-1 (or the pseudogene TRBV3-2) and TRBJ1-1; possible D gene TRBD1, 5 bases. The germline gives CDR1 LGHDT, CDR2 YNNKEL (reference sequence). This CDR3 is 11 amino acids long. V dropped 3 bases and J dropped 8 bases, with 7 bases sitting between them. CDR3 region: CASSQWGEAFF. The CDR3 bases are TGTGCCAGCAGCCAGTGGGGCGAAGCTTTCTTT.

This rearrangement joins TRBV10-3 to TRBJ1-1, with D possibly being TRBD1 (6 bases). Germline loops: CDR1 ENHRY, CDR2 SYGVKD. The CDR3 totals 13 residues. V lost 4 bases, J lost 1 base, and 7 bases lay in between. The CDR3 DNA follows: TGTGCCATCAGTGTACAGGGGAACACTGAAGCTTTCTTT. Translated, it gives CAISVQGNTEAFF.

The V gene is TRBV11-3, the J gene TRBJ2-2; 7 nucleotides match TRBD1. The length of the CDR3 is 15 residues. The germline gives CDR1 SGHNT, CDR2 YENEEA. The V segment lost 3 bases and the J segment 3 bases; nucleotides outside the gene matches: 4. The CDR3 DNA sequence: TGTGCCAGCAGCTTGTCAGGGGGAGACACCGGGGAGCTGTTTTTT. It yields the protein CASSLSGGDTGELFF.

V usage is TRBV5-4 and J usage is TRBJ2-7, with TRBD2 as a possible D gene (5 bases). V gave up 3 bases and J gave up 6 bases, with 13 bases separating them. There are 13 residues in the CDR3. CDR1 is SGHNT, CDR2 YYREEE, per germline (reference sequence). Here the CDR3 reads CASSWEKRFEQYF. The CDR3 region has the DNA TGTGCCAGCAGCTGGGAGAAGAGATTCGAGCAGTACTTC.

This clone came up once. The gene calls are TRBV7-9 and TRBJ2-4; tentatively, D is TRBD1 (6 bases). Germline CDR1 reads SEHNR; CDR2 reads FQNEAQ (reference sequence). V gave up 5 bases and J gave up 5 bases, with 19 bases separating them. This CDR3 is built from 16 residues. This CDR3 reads CASSHRDTTFENIQYF. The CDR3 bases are TGTGCCAGCAGCCATCGGGACACGACCTTCGAAAACATTCAGTACTTC.

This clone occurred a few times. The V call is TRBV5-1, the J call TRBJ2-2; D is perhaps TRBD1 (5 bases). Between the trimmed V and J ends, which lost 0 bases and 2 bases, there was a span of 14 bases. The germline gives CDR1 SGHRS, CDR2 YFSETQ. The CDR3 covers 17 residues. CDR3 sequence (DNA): TGCGCCAGCAGCTTGGTTTTGTCAGGGATCAACACCGGGGAGCTGTTTTTT. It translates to CASSLVLSGINTGELFF.

CDR3 nucleotides: TGTGCCACCGCCGGGGTTGCTAATGAAAAACTGTTTTTT. Protein product: CATAGVANEKLFF. The genes are TRBV2 and TRBJ1-4; D is unresolved. Trimming took off 10 bases at V and 3 bases at J, with 12 bases between the two ends. This CDR3 spans 13 amino acids. The germline V gene encodes CDR1 SNHLY and CDR2 FYNNEI. Using reference TRBV2 and TRBJ1-4 for the parts outside the CDR3, the full variable domain is EPEVTQTPSHQVTQMGQEVILRCVPISNHLYFYWYRQILGQKVEFLVSFYNNEISEKSEIFDDQFSVERPDGSNFTLKIRSTKLEDSAMYFCATAGVANEKLFFGSGTQLSVL.

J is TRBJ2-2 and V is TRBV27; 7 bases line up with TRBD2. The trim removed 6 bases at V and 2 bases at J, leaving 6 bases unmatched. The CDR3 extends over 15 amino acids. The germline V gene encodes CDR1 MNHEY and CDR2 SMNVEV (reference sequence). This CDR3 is CASSLSGINTGELFF. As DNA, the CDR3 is TGTGCCAGCAGCCTGAGCGGGATCAACACCGGGGAGCTGTTTTTT.

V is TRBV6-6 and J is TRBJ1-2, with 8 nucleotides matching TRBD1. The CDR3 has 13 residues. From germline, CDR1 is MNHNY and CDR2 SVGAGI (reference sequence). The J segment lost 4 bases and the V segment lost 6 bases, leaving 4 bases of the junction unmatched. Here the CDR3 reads CASSEQGGYGYTF. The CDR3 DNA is TGTGCCAGCAGCGAACAGGGGGGCTATGGCTACACCTTC.

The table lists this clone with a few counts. CDR3 in amino acids: CASSATGAWDTEAFF. The CDR3 bases are TGCGCCAGCAGCGCCACAGGGGCCTGGGACACTGAAGCTTTCTTT. The chain uses TRBV5-1 and TRBJ1-1; 7 nucleotides align to TRBD1. Germline V gene sequence: CDR1 SGHRS, CDR2 YFSETQ. Trimming took 4 bases from V and 3 from J; bases not matched to a gene: 9. The CDR3 covers 15 residues.

The CDR3 is CASSLALGHTDTQYF. DNA for the CDR3: TGTGCCAGCAGCTTGGCTCTGGGGCACACAGATACGCAGTATTTT. The gene calls are TRBV5-4 and TRBJ2-3; TRBD1 might be the D (5 bases). V was cut by 0 bases and J by 2 bases, with 10 bases left in between. Germline CDR1 and CDR2: SGHNT and YYREEE (reference sequence). The CDR3 has 15 residues.

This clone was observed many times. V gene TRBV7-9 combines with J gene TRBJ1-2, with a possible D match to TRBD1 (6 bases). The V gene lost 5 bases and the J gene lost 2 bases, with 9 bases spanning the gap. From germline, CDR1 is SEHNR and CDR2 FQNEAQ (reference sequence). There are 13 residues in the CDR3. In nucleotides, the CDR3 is TGTGCCAGCAGCGGACAGCAGAACTATGGCTACACCTTC. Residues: CASSGQQNYGYTF.

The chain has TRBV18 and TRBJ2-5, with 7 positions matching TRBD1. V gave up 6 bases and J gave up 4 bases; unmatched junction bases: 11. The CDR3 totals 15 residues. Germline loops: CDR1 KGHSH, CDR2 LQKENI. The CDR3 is CASSPERSGGETQYF. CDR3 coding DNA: TGTGCCAGCTCCCCCGAGCGGTCAGGGGGAGAGACCCAGTACTTC.

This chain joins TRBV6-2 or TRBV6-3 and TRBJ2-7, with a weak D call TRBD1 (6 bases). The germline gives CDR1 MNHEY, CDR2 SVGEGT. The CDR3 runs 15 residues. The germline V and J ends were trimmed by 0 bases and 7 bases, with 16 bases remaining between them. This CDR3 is CASSYSQGTLIEQYF. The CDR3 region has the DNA TGTGCCAGCAGTTACTCCCAGGGGACGTTAATAGAGCAGTACTTC.

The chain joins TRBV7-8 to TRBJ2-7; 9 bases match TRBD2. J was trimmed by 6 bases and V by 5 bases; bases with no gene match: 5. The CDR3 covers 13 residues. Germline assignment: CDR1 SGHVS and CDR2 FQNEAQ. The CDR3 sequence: CASSRGGDGEQYF. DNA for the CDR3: TGTGCCAGCAGCCGCGGGGGGGATGGCGAGCAGTACTTC.

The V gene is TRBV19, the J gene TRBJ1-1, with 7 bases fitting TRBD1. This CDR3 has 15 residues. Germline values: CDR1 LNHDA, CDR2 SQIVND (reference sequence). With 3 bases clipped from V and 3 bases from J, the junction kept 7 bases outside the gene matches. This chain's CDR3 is CASSIRGDPYTEAFF. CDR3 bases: TGTGCCAGTAGTATCAGGGGGGATCCGTACACTGAAGCTTTCTTT.

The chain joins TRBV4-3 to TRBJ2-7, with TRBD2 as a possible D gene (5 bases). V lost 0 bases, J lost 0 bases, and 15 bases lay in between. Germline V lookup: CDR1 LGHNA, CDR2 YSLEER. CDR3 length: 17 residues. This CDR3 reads CASSQDVAGLTSYEQYF. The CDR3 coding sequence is TGCGCCAGCAGCCAAGATGTGGCGGGCCTGACCTCCTACGAGCAGTACTTC.

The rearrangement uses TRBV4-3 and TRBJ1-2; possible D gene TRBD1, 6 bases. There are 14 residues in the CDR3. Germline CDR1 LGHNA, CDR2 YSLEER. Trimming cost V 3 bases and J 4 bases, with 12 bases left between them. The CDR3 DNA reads TGCGCCAGCAGCCACGGAGGGGGGGTCTATGGCTACACCTTC. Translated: CASSHGGGVYGYTF.

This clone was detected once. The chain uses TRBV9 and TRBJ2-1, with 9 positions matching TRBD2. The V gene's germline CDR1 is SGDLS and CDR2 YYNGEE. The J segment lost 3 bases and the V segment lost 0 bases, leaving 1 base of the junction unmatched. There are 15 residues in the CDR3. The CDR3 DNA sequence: TGTGCCAGCAGCGTAGGTAGCGGGAGCTACAATGAGCAGTTCTTC. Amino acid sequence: CASSVGSGSYNEQFF.

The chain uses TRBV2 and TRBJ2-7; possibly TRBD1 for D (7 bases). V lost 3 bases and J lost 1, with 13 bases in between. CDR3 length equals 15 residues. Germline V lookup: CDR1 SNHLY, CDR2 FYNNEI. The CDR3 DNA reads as TGTGCCAGCAGTGAGTTGGGGGGACAGTCCTACGAGCAGTACTTC. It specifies CASSELGGQSYEQYF.

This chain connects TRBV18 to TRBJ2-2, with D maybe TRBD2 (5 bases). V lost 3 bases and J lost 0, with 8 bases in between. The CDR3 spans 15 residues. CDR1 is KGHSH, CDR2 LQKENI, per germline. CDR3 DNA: TGTGCCAGCTCACCCCGGGGAACGAACACCGGGGAGCTGTTTTTT. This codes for CASSPRGTNTGELFF.

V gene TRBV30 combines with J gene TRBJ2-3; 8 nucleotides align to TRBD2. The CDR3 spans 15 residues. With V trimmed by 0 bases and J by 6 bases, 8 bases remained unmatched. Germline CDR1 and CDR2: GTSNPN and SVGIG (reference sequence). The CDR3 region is CAWSVRSGRADTQYF. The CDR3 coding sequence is TGTGCCTGGAGTGTACGGAGCGGGAGAGCGGATACGCAGTATTTT.

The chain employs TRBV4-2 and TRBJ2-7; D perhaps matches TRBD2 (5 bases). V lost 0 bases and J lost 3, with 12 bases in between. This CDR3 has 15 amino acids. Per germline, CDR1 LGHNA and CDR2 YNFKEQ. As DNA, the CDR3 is TGTGCCAGCAGCCAAGATGTGCCCGGGGACTACGAGCAGTACTTC. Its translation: CASSQDVPGDYEQYF.

The CDR3 coding sequence is TGTGCCAGCAGCCCATCATGGCAGGGGGAAAACAATGAGCAGTTCTTC. Amino acids: CASSPSWQGENNEQFF. The J gene is TRBJ2-1, the V gene TRBV3-1 (or the pseudogene TRBV3-2), with TRBD1 matching over 7 bases. V was clipped by 4 bases and J by 5 bases; unmatched bases: 11. CDR1 is LGHDT and CDR2 is YNNKEL in the germline V gene (reference sequence). This CDR3 region has 16 residues.

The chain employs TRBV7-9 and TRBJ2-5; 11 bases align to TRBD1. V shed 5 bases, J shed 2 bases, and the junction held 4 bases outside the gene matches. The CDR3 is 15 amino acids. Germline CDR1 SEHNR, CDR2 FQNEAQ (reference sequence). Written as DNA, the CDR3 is TGTGCCAGCAGCGCGGACAGGGGGCGGCAAGAGACCCAGTACTTC. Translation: CASSADRGRQETQYF.

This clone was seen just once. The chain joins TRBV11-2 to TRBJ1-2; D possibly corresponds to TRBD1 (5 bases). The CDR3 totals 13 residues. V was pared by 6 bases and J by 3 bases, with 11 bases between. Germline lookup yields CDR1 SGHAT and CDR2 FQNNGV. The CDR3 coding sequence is TGTGCCAGCAGAAGCGACAGAGACTATGGCTACACCTTC. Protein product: CASRSDRDYGYTF. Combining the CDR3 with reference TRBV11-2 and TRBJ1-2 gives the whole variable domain EAGVAQSPRYKIIEKRQSVAFWCNPISGHATLYWYQQILGQGPKLLIQFQNNGVVDDSQLPKDRFSAERLKGVDSTLKIQPAKLEDSAVYLCASRSDRDYGYTFGSGTRLTVV.

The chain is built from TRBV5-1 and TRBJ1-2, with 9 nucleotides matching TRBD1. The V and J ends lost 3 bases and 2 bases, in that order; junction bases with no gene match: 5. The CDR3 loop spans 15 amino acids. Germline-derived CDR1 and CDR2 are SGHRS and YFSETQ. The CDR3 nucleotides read TGCGCCAGCAGCTCCACCGGGACAGGGAACTATGGCTACACCTTC. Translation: CASSSTGTGNYGYTF.

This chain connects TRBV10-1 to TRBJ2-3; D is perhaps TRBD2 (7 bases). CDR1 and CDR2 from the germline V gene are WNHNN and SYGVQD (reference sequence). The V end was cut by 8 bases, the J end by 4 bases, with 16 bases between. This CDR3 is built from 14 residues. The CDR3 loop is CASGRGGLADTQYF. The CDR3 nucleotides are TGCGCCAGCGGTAGGGGGGGCCTTGCAGATACGCAGTATTTT.

CDR3 protein: CASSVATGETQYF. CDR3 coding DNA: TGTGCCAGCAGCGTAGCTACCGGGGAGACCCAGTACTTC. V usage is TRBV9 and J usage is TRBJ2-5, with D hard to call. This CDR3 comprises 13 residues. Per germline, CDR1 SGDLS and CDR2 YYNGEE. With 0 bases removed from V and 5 bases from J, the gap between germline ends came to 8 bases.

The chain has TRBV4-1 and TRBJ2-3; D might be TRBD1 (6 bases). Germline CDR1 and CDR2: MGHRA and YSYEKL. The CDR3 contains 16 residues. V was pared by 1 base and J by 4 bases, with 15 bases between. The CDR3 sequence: CASSQGGRGWSDTQYF. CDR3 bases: TGCGCCAGCAGCCAAGGTGGCAGGGGCTGGTCAGATACGCAGTATTTT.

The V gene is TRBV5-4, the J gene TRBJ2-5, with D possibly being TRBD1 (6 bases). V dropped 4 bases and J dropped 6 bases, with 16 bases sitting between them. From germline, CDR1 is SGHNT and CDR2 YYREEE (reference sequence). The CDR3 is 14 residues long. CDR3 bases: TGTGCCAGCAGCCATCAACAGGGAACCCAGACCCAGTACTTC. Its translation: CASSHQQGTQTQYF.